The text below deals with one T cell receptor (beta chain). What it binds is not known. This specimen belongs to a study of OX40 agonist ivuxolimab in advanced cancers. The CDR3 covers 15 residues. Germline V gene lookup returns CDR1 SGHDT and CDR2 YYEEEE. V was cut by 3 bases and J by 5 bases, with 17 bases left in between. Points from the study as a whole: Some nonresponders also had low normalized T-cell clonal expansion.

Libraries were prepared by immunoSEQ multiplex PCR; TCRdb keeps only in-frame clonotypes and omits some of them. The sample contains over 100,000 clones, approximately 92% of which appear only once. This chain uses TRBV5-6 with TRBJ1-2; D gene uncertain. This specimen consisted of CD4+ or CD8+ T cells sorted from blood, obtained in a trial of the OX40 agonist ivuxolimab. The source of this sequence is an adult with an advanced solid tumor such as melanoma, head and neck, liver or kidney cancer. The CDR3: CASSYETANLYGYTF. CDR3 bases: TGTGCCAGCAGCTACGAGACCGCGAACCTTTATGGCTACACCTTC.